Below, 8 T cell receptor beta chains from the same sample are listed, as sequenced in a study of T cells in Graves' hyperthyroidism and ophthalmopathy. Amplification of TCR beta CDR3 regions used RNA as the template. The HTBI set primed first-round TCR CDR3 RT-PCR. A single record per CDR3 protein comes from TCRdb applying MiXCR to the multiplex PCR reads. The profile shows about 520,000 distinct CDR3 sequences, less than 25% of them singletons. The sequenced material came from blood. All receptors come from a man between 18 and 35 years old with Graves' hyperthyroidism.

In the case of this clonotype: A much bigger clone sits one base away, suggesting this may be a read error. The chain is built from TRBV20-1 and TRBJ2-7; no definite D call. The V gene's germline CDR1 is DFQATT and CDR2 SNEGSKA (reference sequence). The CDR3 covers 12 residues. V lost 6 bases and J lost 9, with 18 bases in between. DNA of the CDR3: TGCAGTGCAGTCGAAAGGGTGGACGGGCAGTACTTC. This translates into CSAVERVDGQYF.

This clonotype was found many times. This rearrangement joins TRBV28 to TRBJ2-2; possible D gene TRBD2, 5 bases. Deletions cut 7 bases from V and 5 bases from J, with 17 bases between. The CDR3 is 15 residues long. Germline V gives CDR1 MDHEN, CDR2 SYDVKM. CDR3 in amino acids: CASKERAGGTGELFF. CDR3 DNA: TGTGCCAGCAAAGAGAGGGCAGGCGGGACCGGGGAGCTGTTTTTT.

CDR3 protein: CASSLETAAPNTGELFF. CDR3 nucleotide sequence: TGTGCCAGCAGCTTAGAAACAGCGGCCCCTAACACCGGGGAGCTGTTTTTT. The genes are TRBV13 and TRBJ2-2; D possibly corresponds to TRBD2 (5 bases). Germline CDR1 PRHDT, CDR2 FYEKMQ (reference sequence). CDR3 length equals 17 residues. V was shortened by 1 base and J by 2 bases, with 14 bases between the two germline ends.

Many counts were recorded for this clonotype. The rearrangement joins TRBV6-2 or TRBV6-3 to TRBJ1-5; D uncertain. Trimming took off 3 bases at V and 3 bases at J, with 9 bases between the two ends. The CDR3 is made up of 14 amino acids. In germline, CDR1 is MNHEY, CDR2 SVGEGT. CDR3 sequence: CASSYVGDNQPQHF. Written as DNA, the CDR3 is TGTGCCAGCAGTTATGTGGGAGACAATCAGCCCCAGCATTTT.

There are many counts of this clonotype. The genes are TRBV12-3 or TRBV12-4 and TRBJ2-5; the match to TRBD1 covers 8 bases. The CDR3 totals 13 residues. V lost 7 bases, J lost 3 bases, and 4 bases stayed unmatched. CDR3 amino acids: CASTRTGKETQYF. The CDR3 DNA reads TGTGCCAGCACCCGGACAGGGAAAGAGACCCAGTACTTC.

Ten or more counts support this clonotype. V is TRBV6-1 and J is TRBJ2-7, with D hard to call. The V gene's germline CDR1 is MNHNS and CDR2 SASEGT. V was clipped by 0 bases and J by 4 bases, with 7 bases between them. The CDR3 is made up of 13 amino acids. CDR3 in amino acids: CASSEADRYEQYF. The CDR3 DNA reads TGTGCCAGCAGTGAAGCAGACCGATACGAGCAGTACTTC.

At least ten counts were recorded for this clonotype. The rearrangement links TRBV6-1 to TRBJ2-7; 12 bases are a match to TRBD2. Germline CDR1 and CDR2: MNHNS and SASEGT. The CDR3 contains 16 residues. V lost 3 bases to trimming and J lost 4 bases; unmatched junction nucleotides: 7. The DNA of the CDR3 is TGTGCCAGCAGTGATGGGAGGACTAGCGGGGCTTACGAGCAGTACTTC. The encoded protein is CASSDGRTSGAYEQYF.

The table lists this clonotype with many counts. The chain carries TRBV2 and TRBJ2-5; 8 bases are a match to TRBD1. CDR3 length: 15 amino acids. Germline loops: CDR1 SNHLY, CDR2 FYNNEI. With V trimmed by 1 base and J by 1 base, 2 bases remained unmatched. CDR3 coding DNA: TGTGCCAGCAGTGAAGGACAGGGGATCCAAGAGACCCAGTACTTC. Amino acid sequence: CASSEGQGIQETQYF.